Below, 19 T cell receptor beta chains from the same sample are listed, as sequenced in a study of cytomegalovirus exposure and HLA in healthy donors. Vbeta (60) and Jbeta (13) primers were used in the PCR. The method was immunoSEQ multiplex PCR; TCRdb's version includes in-frame clones alone and lacks a portion of them. The sample carries more than 95,000 clones, 65% to 85% recorded once. Specimen: PBMCs. The receptors were sampled from a male donor in good health and CMV-seronegative.

This clone was recorded only once. The chain has TRBV7-3 and TRBJ2-2; 9 bases line up with TRBD2. The V gene end was trimmed by 5 bases and the J gene end by 4 bases; junction bases not matched to a gene: 8. CDR1 is SGHTA and CDR2 is FQGTGA in the germline V gene. The CDR3 contains 16 residues. For the CDR3, the DNA is TGTGCCAGCAGCCCCGGACTAGCGCCGGTCACCGGGGAGCTGTTTTTT. Protein product: CASSPGLAPVTGELFF. Drawing the rest from reference TRBV7-3 and TRBJ2-2, the complete variable domain is GAGVSQTPSNKVTEKGKYVELRCDPISGHTALYWYRQSLGQGPEFLIYFQGTGAADDSGLPNDRFFAVRPEGSVSTLKIQRTERGDSAVYLCASSPGLAPVTGELFFGEGSRLTVL.

This rearrangement joins TRBV2 to TRBJ2-3; 11 bases agree with TRBD2. The J segment lost 13 bases and the V segment lost 6 bases, leaving 6 bases of the junction unmatched. The CDR3 has 12 amino acids. The germline gives CDR1 SNHLY, CDR2 FYNNEI. The CDR3 nucleotides read TGTGCCAGCAGCTACACTAGCGGGAGAGAGTATTTT. Translated, it gives CASSYTSGREYF.

J is TRBJ2-3 and V is TRBV14; 7 nucleotides match TRBD2. CDR1 is SGHDN, CDR2 FVKESK, per germline. V lost 3 bases, J lost 1 base, and 16 bases stayed unmatched. This CDR3 region has 19 residues. CDR3 nucleotides: TGTGCCAGCAGCCATCGGCCTAGCGGAGGAGGGGCCGGCACAGATACGCAGTATTTT. Amino acids: CASSHRPSGGGAGTDTQYF.

The rearrangement joins TRBV7-3 to TRBJ1-1; the D is unclear. CDR3 length: 13 amino acids. V lost 1 base and J 4 bases, leaving 7 bases between the germline ends. The V gene's germline CDR1 is SGHTA and CDR2 FQGTGA. Written as DNA, the CDR3 is TGTGCCAGCAGCTTAATGGGGAGCACTGAAGCTTTCTTT. Translating it yields CASSLMGSTEAFF.

This clone was detected only a few times. Lacking the conserved final phenylalanine or tryptophan, this CDR3 likely reflects a read error. The chain joins TRBV6-5 to TRBJ2-7, with TRBD1 as a possible D gene (5 bases). V gave up 2 bases and J gave up 6 bases, with 5 bases separating them. Per the germline V gene, CDR1 is MNHEY and CDR2 is SVGAGI. The CDR3 totals 11 residues. CDR3: CASSYRGEQYL. CDR3 nucleotide sequence: TGTGCCAGCAGTTACAGGGGCGAGCAGTACCTC.

The V call is TRBV5-4, the J call TRBJ2-7; 9 positions match TRBD1. The CDR3 totals 15 residues. After removal of 3 bases from V and 4 bases from J, the junction contained 8 bases not matched to a gene. CDR1 and CDR2 from the germline V gene are SGHNT and YYREEE (reference sequence). This CDR3 is CASSYPGTGSYEQYF. The CDR3 nucleotides read TGTGCCAGCAGCTACCCCGGGACAGGGAGTTACGAGCAGTACTTC.

The genes are TRBV4-1 and TRBJ2-1; TRBD2 matches at 7 bases. The CDR3 sequence is 16 residues long. CDR1 is MGHRA and CDR2 is YSYEKL in the germline V gene. The J segment lost 4 bases and the V segment lost 2 bases, leaving 8 bases of the junction unmatched. The CDR3 reads CASSQTLARGYNEQFF. DNA of the CDR3: TGCGCCAGCAGCCAAACACTAGCGAGAGGGTACAATGAGCAGTTCTTC.

J is TRBJ2-7 and V is TRBV10-3; 14 nucleotides line up with TRBD2. Per the germline V gene, CDR1 is ENHRY and CDR2 is SYGVKD. The CDR3 runs 16 residues. Trimming took 10 bases from V and 6 from J; bases not matched to a gene: 14. The CDR3 sequence is CASETGTSGSRREQYF. The CDR3 DNA sequence: TGTGCCAGCGAGACCGGGACTAGCGGGAGCCGGCGCGAGCAGTACTTC.

The CDR3 nucleotides are TGCGCCAGCAGCTCTCGTACGAGGAGCGGGAGCACAGATACGCAGTATTTT. It is translated as CASSSRTRSGSTDTQYF. The chain has TRBV5-1 and TRBJ2-3, with D possibly being TRBD2 (6 bases). Germline lookup yields CDR1 SGHRS and CDR2 YFSETQ. The ends were cut back, 3 bases at V and 0 bases at J, with 17 bases in the middle. CDR3 length: 17 residues.

This chain connects TRBV14 to TRBJ2-2; 10 bases match TRBD2. CDR1 is SGHDN and CDR2 is FVKESK in the germline V gene. J was trimmed by 5 bases and V by 5 bases; bases with no gene match: 8. The CDR3 has 16 residues. The CDR3 nucleotides read TGTGCCAGCAGCACTAGCGGGAAACGAATAACCGGGGAGCTGTTTTTT. Protein: CASSTSGKRITGELFF.

The CDR3 spells CASRGQGAANYGYTF. The CDR3 DNA sequence: TGTGCCAGTAGGGGACAGGGGGCGGCGAACTATGGCTACACCTTC. The rearrangement links TRBV19 to TRBJ1-2; TRBD1 matches 12 bases. Germline CDR1 is LNHDA and CDR2 is SQIVND (reference sequence). The CDR3 has 15 amino acids. The V and J ends lost 6 bases and 2 bases, in that order; junction bases with no gene match: 4. Looking up the rest from reference TRBV19 and TRBJ1-2 gives the full variable domain: DGGITQSPKYLFRKEGQNVTLSCEQNLNHDAMYWYRQDPGQGLRLIYYSQIVNDFQKGDIAEGYSVSREKKESFPLTVTSAQKNPTAFYLCASRGQGAANYGYTFGSGTRLTVV.

This chain connects TRBV9 to TRBJ2-7; D not certain. V lost 2 bases and J 6 bases, leaving 6 bases between the germline ends. There are 11 residues in the CDR3. CDR1 SGDLS and CDR2 YYNGEE come from the germline V gene. The CDR3 loop is CASSVGGEQYF. CDR3 DNA sequence: TGTGCCAGCAGCGTCGGTGGCGAGCAGTACTTC.

V gene TRBV4-3 combines with J gene TRBJ2-7, with 7 bases matching TRBD1. CDR3 size: 14 residues. J was trimmed by 3 bases and V by 4 bases; bases with no gene match: 6. Germline V gene lookup returns CDR1 LGHNA and CDR2 YSLEER. The DNA of the CDR3 is TGCGCCAGCAGCCCAGAAGCAGGGGGCTACGAGCAGTACTTC. This encodes CASSPEAGGYEQYF.

This chain's CDR3 is CASSEAGLVSEQYF. CDR3 in DNA: TGTGCCAGCAGTGAAGCGGGACTAGTAAGCGAGCAGTACTTC. V and J are TRBV2 and TRBJ2-7; the match to TRBD2 covers 8 bases. There are 14 residues in the CDR3. The V segment lost 0 bases and the J segment 6 bases; nucleotides outside the gene matches: 4. Germline V lookup: CDR1 SNHLY, CDR2 FYNNEI.

The rearrangement joins TRBV6-1 to TRBJ1-5; TRBD1 matches 12 bases. The CDR3 is 15 residues long. Germline lookup yields CDR1 MNHNS and CDR2 SASEGT. The junction had 3 bases not matched to a gene; V was cut back by 4 bases and J by 5 bases. The CDR3 sequence is CASSGGTGGYQPQHF. The CDR3, as DNA: TGTGCCAGCAGTGGGGGGACAGGGGGCTATCAGCCCCAGCATTTT.

The chain has TRBV2 and TRBJ2-5; D not certain. Between the trimmed V and J ends, which lost 5 bases and 5 bases, there was a span of 15 bases. Germline CDR1 SNHLY, CDR2 FYNNEI. The CDR3 totals 14 residues. The CDR3, as DNA: TGTGCCAGCAGTCAACAAAACCCTAGGGAGACCCAGTACTTC. This sequence encodes CASSQQNPRETQYF. Full variable domain (rest looked up from reference TRBV2 and TRBJ2-5): EPEVTQTPSHQVTQMGQEVILRCVPISNHLYFYWYRQILGQKVEFLVSFYNNEISEKSEIFDDQFSVERPDGSNFTLKIRSTKLEDSAMYFCASSQQNPRETQYFGPGTRLLVL.

This clone was seen a handful of times. CDR3 bases: TGTGCCAGCAGCCAAGAGGACAGGGGGCCCGGGGAGCTGTTTTTT. This sequence encodes CASSQEDRGPGELFF. V usage is TRBV4-2 and J usage is TRBJ2-2, with 11 bases fitting TRBD1. CDR3 length equals 15 residues. Per germline, CDR1 LGHNA and CDR2 YNFKEQ. The ends lost 0 bases at V and 6 bases at J; junction bases unmatched: 0.

This chain uses TRBV19 with TRBJ2-1; TRBD2 aligns across 8 bases. Germline trimming cut 7 bases from V and 8 bases from J; bases unmatched to any gene: 10. Germline assignment: CDR1 LNHDA and CDR2 SQIVND (reference sequence). The CDR3 runs 14 residues. CDR3 DNA sequence: TGTGCCAGTACCCCGGGACTAGAGTCCGATGAGCAGTTCTTC. Protein: CASTPGLESDEQFF. The variable domain in full, with the rest retrieved from reference TRBV19 and TRBJ2-1, is DGGITQSPKYLFRKEGQNVTLSCEQNLNHDAMYWYRQDPGQGLRLIYYSQIVNDFQKGDIAEGYSVSREKKESFPLTVTSAQKNPTAFYLCASTPGLESDEQFFGPGTRLTVL.

The V gene is TRBV19, the J gene TRBJ1-2, with 7 bases identical to TRBD1. The junction had 10 bases not matched to a gene; V was cut back by 5 bases and J by 4 bases. The CDR3 loop spans 15 amino acids. The germline gives CDR1 LNHDA, CDR2 SQIVND (reference sequence). The CDR3 sequence: CASSETGDSLYGYTF. The CDR3 DNA sequence: TGTGCCAGTAGTGAAACAGGGGACTCTCTCTATGGCTACACCTTC.